The 25 T cell receptor beta chains below all came from one sample that was sequenced in a study of cytomegalovirus exposure and HLA in healthy donors. The PCR ran on 60 Vbeta and 13 Jbeta primers. The data were produced by immunoSEQ multiplex PCR, yet TCRdb's version contains in-frame clones alone and is incomplete. The sample contains 140,000 to 150,000 clones, about 80% of which appear only once. Material: PBMCs. These receptors all stem from a woman aged 60-70 years in good health and CMV-seropositive.

This sequence joins TRBV7-2 and TRBJ2-2, with 7 bases aligning to TRBD1. The ends lost 5 bases at V and 1 base at J; junction bases unmatched: 4. Germline V lookup: CDR1 SGHTA, CDR2 FQGNSA. CDR3 size: 15 residues. The CDR3 sequence is CASSPRTGNTGELFF. CDR3 DNA sequence: TGTGCCAGCAGCCCAAGGACAGGGAACACCGGGGAGCTGTTTTTT.

The V call is TRBV7-2, the J call TRBJ1-5; D gene unclear. V gave up 5 bases and J gave up 7 bases, with 15 bases separating them. This CDR3 is built from 14 residues. Per the germline V gene, CDR1 is SGHTA and CDR2 is FQGNSA. The CDR3 reads CASSALGGGQPQHF. Written as DNA, the CDR3 is TGTGCCAGCAGCGCCCTCGGAGGAGGGCAGCCCCAGCATTTT.

The chain employs TRBV4-3 and TRBJ2-5; a weak D match, TRBD2 (5 bases). The CDR3 has 15 amino acids. Trimming left V 1 base short and J 5 bases short, with 14 bases between. Germline CDR1 reads LGHNA; CDR2 reads YSLEER. The DNA for the CDR3 is TGCGCCAGCAGCCAAGGCTACGCGGGTGGGGAGACCCAGTACTTC. This translates into CASSQGYAGGETQYF.

The chain uses TRBV7-6 and TRBJ1-4, with 7 bases aligning to TRBD1. With V trimmed by 7 bases and J by 7 bases, 9 bases remained unmatched. The CDR3 length is 14 residues. CDR1 SGHVS and CDR2 FNYEAQ come from the germline V gene. CDR3 DNA: TGTGCCAGCACCGAAGACAGGGCTGGTGAAAAACTGTTTTTT. The encoded protein is CASTEDRAGEKLFF.

This clone was counted a few times. This chain's CDR3 is CAWSTGLFEKLFF. The CDR3 DNA is TGTGCCTGGAGTACAGGGCTCTTCGAAAAACTGTTTTTT. The V call is TRBV30, the J call TRBJ1-4; D perhaps matches TRBD1 (6 bases). The CDR3 is 13 residues long. Germline CDR1 reads GTSNPN; CDR2 reads SVGIG (reference sequence). Trimming pared 2 bases from V and 8 bases from J, leaving 12 bases between.

The CDR3 DNA follows: TGTGCCAGCAGCGGAACAGGGTCTAATCAGCCCCAGCATTTT. Protein sequence: CASSGTGSNQPQHF. This chain links TRBV9 with TRBJ1-5, with D possibly TRBD1 on 6 matching bases. The CDR3 is 14 amino acids. Germline V gives CDR1 SGDLS, CDR2 YYNGEE. The V end lost 3 bases, the J end lost 4 bases, and 11 bases lay between the germline ends.

This clone came up once. The CDR3 nucleotides are TGCGCCAGCCCGGGACAGGGGTACGAGCAGTACTTC. Its translation: CASPGQGYEQYF. The V call is TRBV10-1, the J call TRBJ2-7, with TRBD1 matching over 10 bases. This CDR3 region has 12 residues. Germline V gene sequence: CDR1 WNHNN, CDR2 SYGVQD (reference sequence). After removal of 8 bases from V and 4 bases from J, the junction contained 2 bases not matched to a gene.

The V gene is TRBV23-1, the J gene TRBJ1-5, with unresolved D. TRBV23-1 is an open reading frame, and its role is uncertain. This CDR3 is built from 14 residues. V was cut by 3 bases and J by 4 bases, with 10 bases left in between. The CDR3 DNA sequence: TGCGCCAGCAGTCAGTGGCAGGTTAATCAGCCCCAGCATTTT. It specifies CASSQWQVNQPQHF.

This sequence joins TRBV7-2 and TRBJ2-3; tentative D call: TRBD2 (5 bases). Per germline, CDR1 SGHTA and CDR2 FQGNSA. V was clipped by 4 bases and J by 4 bases, with 21 bases between them. This CDR3 has 17 residues. The CDR3 DNA reads as TGTGCCAGCAGCTCAGCCCCGCGCCTAGGAGGACCAGATACGCAGTATTTT. This sequence encodes CASSSAPRLGGPDTQYF. The full variable domain, with the rest looked up from reference TRBV7-2 and TRBJ2-3, is GAGVSQSPSNKVTEKGKDVELRCDPISGHTALYWYRQSLGQGLEFLIYFQGNSAPDKSGLPSDRFSAERTGGSVSTLTIQRTQQEDSAVYLCASSSAPRLGGPDTQYFGPGTRLTVL.

The chain employs TRBV6-1 and TRBJ2-7; TRBD2 agrees at 7 bases. This CDR3 is built from 13 residues. Germline V lookup: CDR1 MNHNS, CDR2 SASEGT. CDR3 sequence (DNA): TGTGCGGGACGGCAAGCGGGAACCTACGAGCAGTACTTC. It codes for CAGRQAGTYEQYF.

With respect to this clone: A read error may produce the germline difference seen at one junction end. Here the CDR3 reads CASSLAGQGNEQFF. CDR3 sequence (DNA): TGTGCTAGCAGCTTAGCCGGACAGGGGAATGAGCAGTTCTTC. The V and J genes are TRBV7-7 and TRBJ2-1, with TRBD1 matching 9 bases. CDR3 size: 14 residues. Germline V gene data show CDR1 as SSHAT and CDR2 as FNYEAQ (reference sequence).

This chain connects TRBV7-8 to TRBJ2-7, with 10 bases identical to TRBD2. CDR1 is SGHVS and CDR2 is FQNEAQ in the germline V gene. The CDR3 is 16 residues long. Losses at the gene ends were 1 base for V and 1 base for J; bases not matched to a gene: 4. CDR3 nucleotides: TGTGCCAGCAGCTTAGTAAAACTAGCGGGATCCTACGAGCAGTACTTC. This codes for CASSLVKLAGSYEQYF.

The chain couples TRBV5-6 to TRBJ2-5; possible D gene TRBD1, 6 bases. Germline V lookup: CDR1 SGHDT, CDR2 YYEEEE. Deletions cut 6 bases from V and 3 bases from J, with 9 bases between. The CDR3 spans 12 residues. In nucleotides, the CDR3 is TGTGCCAGCAACAGGGCGGAAGAGACCCAGTACTTC. This encodes CASNRAEETQYF.

The rearrangement links TRBV27 to TRBJ1-1; 7 bases agree with TRBD1. This CDR3 has 14 residues. Germline CDR1 reads MNHEY; CDR2 reads SMNVEV (reference sequence). V lost 0 bases, J lost 6 bases, and 4 bases stayed unmatched. CDR3 sequence: CASSLSQGYSEAFF. CDR3 coding DNA: TGTGCCAGCAGTTTATCACAGGGGTATTCTGAAGCTTTCTTT.

The chain is built from TRBV7-8 and TRBJ1-2; D gene unclear. Germline V CDR1 and CDR2: SGHVS, FQNEAQ. V was clipped by 5 bases and J by 7 bases, with 17 bases between them. This CDR3 has 14 amino acids. The CDR3 DNA follows: TGTGCCAGCAGCCCGGGGATCACGGCGGGTGGCTACACCTTC. Protein: CASSPGITAGGYTF.

V gene TRBV27 combines with J gene TRBJ1-1; the D gene is possibly TRBD1 (5 bases). V was clipped by 5 bases and J by 1 base, with 8 bases between them. The germline V gene has CDR1 MNHEY and CDR2 SMNVEV (reference sequence). This CDR3 has 13 residues. The CDR3 coding sequence is TGTGCCAGCAGTATAACAGGGAACACTGAAGCTTTCTTT. Protein product: CASSITGNTEAFF.

V is TRBV28 and J is TRBJ2-7, with D tentatively TRBD2 (6 bases). Germline V gene lookup returns CDR1 MDHEN and CDR2 SYDVKM. V lost 3 bases and J lost 6, with 12 bases in between. CDR3 size: 13 residues. CDR3: CASSFPPGVEQYF. CDR3 sequence (DNA): TGTGCCAGCAGTTTCCCCCCGGGAGTCGAGCAGTACTTC.

The genes are TRBV7-2 and TRBJ2-7; 10 nucleotides agree with TRBD2. With 1 base clipped from V and 7 bases from J, the junction kept 4 bases outside the gene matches. Germline V gene lookup returns CDR1 SGHTA and CDR2 FQGNSA. CDR3 length: 14 residues. The CDR3 protein is CASSLGSGRREQYF. The CDR3 bases are TGTGCCAGCAGCTTAGGTAGCGGGAGGAGGGAGCAGTACTTC.

This chain uses TRBV28 with TRBJ1-3; 7 nucleotides align to TRBD1. Looked up from germline, CDR1 is MDHEN and CDR2 is SYDVKM. After removal of 3 bases from V and 0 bases from J, the junction contained 8 bases not matched to a gene. The CDR3 totals 17 residues. The CDR3, as DNA: TGTGCCAGCAGTTTGGTCAGGGGGTTTTACTCTGGAAACACCATATATTTT. Translating gives CASSLVRGFYSGNTIYF.

V usage is TRBV19 and J usage is TRBJ2-7, with 7 positions matching TRBD1. The V gene end was trimmed by 5 bases and the J gene end by 1 base; junction bases not matched to a gene: 5. The CDR3 runs 14 residues. Per the germline V gene, CDR1 is LNHDA and CDR2 is SQIVND (reference sequence). CDR3 DNA sequence: TGTGCCAGTAGTCCTCGGGACAGTTCCTACGAGCAGTACTTC. Its translation is CASSPRDSSYEQYF.

The gene calls are TRBV9 and TRBJ2-2; 11 bases match TRBD2. Per the germline V gene, CDR1 is SGDLS and CDR2 is YYNGEE. With 1 base clipped from V and 5 bases from J, the junction kept 13 bases outside the gene matches. The CDR3 covers 19 residues. DNA of the CDR3: TGTGCCAGCAGCGTACAATCTGTAGCGGGAGGGCCGTTTACCGGGGAGCTGTTTTTT. Its translation: CASSVQSVAGGPFTGELFF.

The chain employs TRBV7-6 and TRBJ2-3; 7 bases align to TRBD1. The CDR3 is 14 amino acids. V dropped 5 bases and J dropped 11; count of bases not matched to a gene: 13. From germline, CDR1 is SGHVS and CDR2 FNYEAQ. Here the CDR3 reads CASSANIQGTQQYF. The CDR3 DNA follows: TGTGCCAGCAGCGCAAATATACAGGGGACGCAGCAGTATTTT.

For the CDR3, the DNA is TGCAGCGTTGGAGATGACAGCAACACTGAAGCTTTCTTT. Translation: CSVGDDSNTEAFF. The J gene is TRBJ1-1, the V gene TRBV29-1; tentative D call: TRBD1 (5 bases). V was cut by 4 bases and J by 2 bases, with 11 bases left in between. The CDR3 sequence is 13 residues long. The V gene's germline CDR1 is SQVTM and CDR2 ANQGSEA.

The chain employs TRBV28 and TRBJ1-5, with D perhaps matching TRBD1 (5 bases). This CDR3 has 16 amino acids. Germline V gives CDR1 MDHEN, CDR2 SYDVKM. The V end lost 2 bases, the J end lost 2 bases, and 13 bases lay between the germline ends. The CDR3 DNA reads TGTGCCAGCAGTTTAGGCAGGGTTAGGGGCAATCAGCCCCAGCATTTT. It specifies CASSLGRVRGNQPQHF. Filled out from reference TRBV28 and TRBJ1-5, the complete variable domain reads DVKVTQSSRYLVKRTGEKVFLECVQDMDHENMFWYRQDPGLGLRLIYFSYDVKMKEKGDIPEGYSVSREKKERFSLILESASTNQTSMYLCASSLGRVRGNQPQHFGDGTRLSIL.

This clone was seen just once. This same CDR3 is encoded by further DNA sequences in the sample. The chain joins TRBV5-6 to TRBJ2-1; D possibly corresponds to TRBD1 (6 bases). Looked up from germline, CDR1 is SGHDT and CDR2 is YYEEEE. There are 16 residues in the CDR3. Trimming shortened V by 1 base and J by 5 bases, and 16 bases separated the two germline ends. CDR3 coding DNA: TGTGCCAGCAGCTTGCGTATGGTAGGGACAAACAATGAGCAGTTCTTC. Amino acids: CASSLRMVGTNNEQFF.